A few counts support the clone carrying this T cell receptor beta chain. The target antigen is unknown. This sample stems from a study of beta chain features in type 1 diabetes. With 4 bases removed from V and 0 bases from J, the gap between germline ends came to 6 bases. Germline V gene data show CDR1 as GTSNPN and CDR2 as SVGIG (reference sequence). This CDR3 has 12 residues. The investigators reverse transcribed all of the isolated RNA, so they sequenced expressed TCRB transcripts. Clones were read by immunoSEQ multiplex PCR, and TCRdb kept only the in-frame ones, dropping some. The data hold about 340,000 clones, with roughly 13% observed a single time. Overall study results and limits: TCRB CDR3 length was moderately but significantly reduced in all four CD4+ subsets of Type 1 diabetes patients. The naive, central memory and Treg TCRB repertoires showed an apparent similarity that was greater among patients than among healthy donors.

The sequenced sample was naive CD4+ T cells from blood. This clonotype originated in a woman aged 18-29 years with type 1 diabetes. J is TRBJ1-2 and V is TRBV30; D call uncertain. CDR3 DNA: TGTGCCTGGAACGGTGCTAACTATGGCTACACCTTC. Translated, it gives CAWNGANYGYTF.